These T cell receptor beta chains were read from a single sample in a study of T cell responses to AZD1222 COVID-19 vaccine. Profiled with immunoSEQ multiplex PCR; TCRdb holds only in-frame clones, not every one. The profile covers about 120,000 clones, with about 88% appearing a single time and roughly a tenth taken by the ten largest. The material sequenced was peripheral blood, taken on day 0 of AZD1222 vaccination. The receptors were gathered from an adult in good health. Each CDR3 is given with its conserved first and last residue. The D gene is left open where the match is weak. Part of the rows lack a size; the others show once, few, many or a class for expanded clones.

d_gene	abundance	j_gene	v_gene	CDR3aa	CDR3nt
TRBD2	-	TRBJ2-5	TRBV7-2	CASSSNSGGAQETQYF	TGTGCCAGCAGCTCTAATAGCGGGGGGGCCCAAGAGACCCAGTACTTC
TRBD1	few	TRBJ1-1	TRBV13	CASRRRQGPMNTEAFF	TGTGCCAGCAGACGGAGACAGGGGCCAATGAACACTGAAGCTTTCTTT
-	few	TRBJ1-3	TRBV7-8	CASSFRGGSGNTIYF	TGTGCCAGCTCGTTTAGAGGGGGGTCTGGAAACACCATATATTTT
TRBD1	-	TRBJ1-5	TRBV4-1	CASSHPGTGDLYSNQPQHF	TGCGCCAGCAGCCATCCCGGGACAGGGGATCTTTATAGCAATCAGCCCCAGCATTTT
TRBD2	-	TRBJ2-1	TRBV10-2	CASSVAGGPMYEQFF	TGCGCCAGCAGTGTGGCGGGGGGGCCTATGTATGAGCAGTTCTTC
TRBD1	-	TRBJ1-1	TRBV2	CASSSSRGLMNTEAFF	TGTGCCAGCAGTTCCTCCAGGGGGCTTATGAACACTGAAGCTTTCTTT
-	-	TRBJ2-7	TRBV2	CASSPQGYEQYF	TGTGCCAGCAGCCCCCAGGGCTACGAGCAGTACTTC
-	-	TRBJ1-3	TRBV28	CASSNLRISGNTIYF	TGTGCCAGCAGTAACCTGAGAATATCTGGAAACACCATATATTTT
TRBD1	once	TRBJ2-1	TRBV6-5	CASSVDRGPKNEQFF	TGTGCCAGCAGCGTTGACAGGGGGCCAAAGAATGAGCAGTTCTTC
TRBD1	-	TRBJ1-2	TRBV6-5	CAGGGGTIYGYTF	TGTGCCGGGGGAGGGGGCACAATCTACGGCTACACCTTC
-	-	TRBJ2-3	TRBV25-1	CASSENPTDTQYF	TGTGCCAGCAGTGAGAATCCCACAGATACGCAGTATTTT
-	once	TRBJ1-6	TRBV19	CASSIDPQGAASPLHF	TGTGCCAGTAGTATAGATCCACAGGGCGCCGCTTCACCCCTCCACTTT
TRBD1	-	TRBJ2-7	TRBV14	CASRTGGSYEQYF	TGTGCCAGCCGGACAGGGGGCTCCTACGAGCAGTACTTC
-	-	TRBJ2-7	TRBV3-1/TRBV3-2	CASSQSRMSYEQYF	TGTGCCAGCAGCCAAAGCAGGATGTCCTACGAGCAGTACTTC
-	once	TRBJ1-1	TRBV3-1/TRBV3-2	CASSQPGGGTEAFF	TGTGCCAGCAGCCAACCGGGCGGGGGCACTGAAGCTTTCTTT
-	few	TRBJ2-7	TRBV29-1	CSVGGASGAVGEQYF	TGCAGCGTTGGGGGGGCTAGCGGTGCCGTCGGCGAGCAGTACTTC
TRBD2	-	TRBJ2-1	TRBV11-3	CASSPTLAGVDEQFF	TGTGCCAGCAGTCCCACGCTAGCGGGAGTGGATGAGCAGTTCTTC
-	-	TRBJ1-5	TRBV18	CASSPGQVSNQPQHF	TGTGCCAGCTCACCAGGTCAGGTTAGCAATCAGCCCCAGCATTTT
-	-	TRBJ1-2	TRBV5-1	CASSLGPVTGVNYGYTF	TGCGCCAGCAGCCTCGGGCCGGTCACTGGAGTTAACTATGGCTACACCTTC
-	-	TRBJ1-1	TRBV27	CASSSLQVMNTEAFF	TGTGCCAGCAGTTCGTTACAGGTCATGAACACTGAAGCTTTCTTT
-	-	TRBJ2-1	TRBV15	CATSYGGSVNEQFF	TGTGCCACCAGCTACGGGGGTAGCGTGAATGAGCAGTTCTTC
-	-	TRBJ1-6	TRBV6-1	CASSEADTTPYNSPLHF	TGTGCCAGCAGTGAAGCTGATACGACCCCCTATAATTCACCCCTCCACTTT
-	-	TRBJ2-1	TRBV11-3	CASSRREISYNEQFF	TGTGCCAGCAGTCGGCGGGAAATCTCCTACAATGAGCAGTTCTTC
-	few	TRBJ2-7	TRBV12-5	CASGLSQAASYEQYF	TGTGCTAGTGGTTTATCCCAAGCCGCCTCCTACGAGCAGTACTTC
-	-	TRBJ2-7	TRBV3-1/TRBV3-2	CASSHGRGEQYF	TGTGCCAGCAGCCACGGTAGGGGTGAGCAGTACTTC
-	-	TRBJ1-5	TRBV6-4	CASRRTAQPQHF	TGTGCCAGCAGGAGGACAGCTCAGCCCCAGCATTTT